This T cell receptor beta chain was profiled in a study of blood T cell repertoires in COVID-19. Overall study: Samples of COVID-19 (acute and convalescent) were obtained from the United States, Italy and Spain. T cells, B-cell-depleted T cells, or PBMCs supplied cDNA or gDNA.

The CDR3 has 17 amino acids. The V gene's germline CDR1 is MGHRA and CDR2 YSYEKL. V shed 0 bases and J 3 bases; nucleotides not matched to a gene: 9. Source study methods: Reference gene primer amplification in the assay estimated nucleated cell counts. The table came from immunoSEQ multiplex PCR; TCRdb's copy has only in-frame clones and leaves some out. The V and J calls and the clone size are those of that table, but D and trimming were determined from the DNA. The sample lists under 250,000 clones, 60% to 85% seen once, with 4.5% to 7% in the top ten. This clone was seen just once. The rearrangement joins TRBV4-1 to TRBJ2-3; 7 bases line up with TRBD2. The sample was peripheral blood. This sequence was found in a woman in her 70s with acute or convalescent COVID-19. CDR3: CASSQDWAGDFTDTQYF. CDR3 nucleotides: TGCGCCAGCAGCCAAGACTGGGCGGGAGACTTTACAGATACGCAGTATTTT.